Listed here are 15 T cell receptor beta chains from one sample, sequenced in a study of PD-1 blockade in classical Hodgkin lymphoma (TCRdb year 2020). The time point label for this specimen denotes: cycle 2 day 1 (C2D1) of nivolumab. Every trial patient had relapsed following autologous stem cell transplantation, and prior brentuximab vedotin exposure was what differed among cohorts A, B and C. To prepare the library, the immunoSEQ multiplex PCR assay was applied. In its TCRdb copy, this immuneACCESS table keeps in-frame sequences only and misses some clones. Where compared with another copy, unresolved V genes explain less than half of these, and the others have no known cause. Counted in this sample were around 28,000 clones; around 78% of them appeared once. Together, the top ten hold under 25% of the sample. Sequences were derived from peripheral blood mononuclear cells (PBMCs), sampled before the second cycle of nivolumab. Source of these receptors: a human donor with classical Hodgkin lymphoma.

J is TRBJ1-1 and V is TRBV7-6, with D possibly TRBD1 on 6 matching bases. V was clipped by 1 base and J by 0 bases, with 12 bases between them. Germline V lookup: CDR1 SGHVS, CDR2 FNYEAQ. CDR3 length equals 16 residues. CDR3 amino acids: CASSLDLRGLNTEAFF. CDR3 DNA: TGTGCCAGCAGCTTAGATCTCCGGGGGCTGAACACTGAAGCTTTCTTT. Drawing the rest from reference TRBV7-6 and TRBJ1-1, the complete variable domain is GAGVSQSPRYKVTKRGQDVALRCDPISGHVSLYWYRQALGQGPEFLTYFNYEAQQDKSGLPNDRFSAERPEGSISTLTIQRTEQRDSAMYRCASSLDLRGLNTEAFFGQGTRLTVV.

This sequence joins TRBV28 and TRBJ1-2; 9 bases match TRBD1. J gave up 5 bases and V 6 bases, and 4 bases lay outside the gene matches. The CDR3 extends over 13 amino acids. The V gene's germline CDR1 is MDHEN and CDR2 SYDVKM. CDR3 sequence reads: CASRSTGGYGYTF. The CDR3 region has the DNA TGTGCCAGCAGGTCGACAGGGGGTTATGGCTACACCTTC.

V is TRBV7-9 and J is TRBJ1-4, with TRBD1 matching 12 bases. Germline V gene lookup returns CDR1 SEHNR and CDR2 FQNEAQ (reference sequence). This CDR3 comprises 15 residues. Unmatched junction bases numbered 3, after V lost 5 bases and J lost 5 bases. This chain's CDR3 is CASSVGTGGNEKLFF. CDR3 in DNA: TGTGCCAGCAGCGTAGGGACAGGGGGCAATGAAAAACTGTTTTTT.

V and J are TRBV9 and TRBJ2-1; tentatively, D is TRBD2 (6 bases). The CDR3 has 15 residues. Trimming removed 0 bases from V and 8 bases from J, with 15 bases in between. Germline V gene sequence: CDR1 SGDLS, CDR2 YYNGEE. The chain's CDR3 is CASSVAASWGDEQFF. The CDR3, as DNA: TGTGCCAGCAGCGTAGCTGCGTCCTGGGGGGATGAGCAGTTCTTC.

This sequence joins TRBV19 and TRBJ1-3, with D perhaps TRBD1 (6 bases). The CDR3 totals 14 residues. The V gene's germline CDR1 is LNHDA and CDR2 SQIVND (reference sequence). V was shortened by 5 bases and J by 4 bases, with 12 bases between the two germline ends. CDR3 loop: CASSRQGFGNTIYF. The CDR3 DNA reads as TGTGCCAGTAGTCGTCAGGGGTTCGGAAACACCATATATTTT.

This clone was counted a single time. V usage is TRBV13 and J usage is TRBJ2-5; tentatively, D is TRBD2 (7 bases). Trimming took 2 bases from V and 4 from J, leaving 11 bases between them. This CDR3 region has 14 residues. Germline lookup yields CDR1 PRHDT and CDR2 FYEKMQ (reference sequence). Here the CDR3 reads CASSLRGAGETQYF. DNA of the CDR3: TGTGCCAGCAGCTTACGGGGGGCCGGAGAGACCCAGTACTTC.

This chain links TRBV5-6 with TRBJ1-1, with D possibly being TRBD1 (5 bases). Per germline, CDR1 SGHDT and CDR2 YYEEEE. Trimming took 4 bases from V and 1 from J, leaving 11 bases between them. The CDR3 sequence is 14 residues long. CDR3 coding DNA: TGTGCCAGCAGCCTGGACAACTGGAACACTGAAGCTTTCTTT. This encodes CASSLDNWNTEAFF. The whole variable domain, filled in from reference TRBV5-6 and TRBJ1-1, reads DAGVTQSPTHLIKTRGQQVTLRCSPKSGHDTVSWYQQALGQGPQFIFQYYEEEERQRGNFPDRFSGHQFPNYSSELNVNALLLGDSALYLCASSLDNWNTEAFFGQGTRLTVV.

J is TRBJ2-5 and V is TRBV10-1, with D maybe TRBD1 (5 bases). Germline V gene lookup returns CDR1 WNHNN and CDR2 SYGVQD (reference sequence). This CDR3 is 13 amino acids long. Deletions cut 0 bases from V and 4 bases from J, with 6 bases between. The CDR3 DNA reads TGCGCCAGCAGTGAGTCTAGGGGAGAGACCCAGTACTTC. Protein: CASSESRGETQYF.

This clone was seen a few times. The chain employs TRBV19 and TRBJ1-5, with 8 positions matching TRBD1. The germline CDR1 and CDR2 sequences are LNHDA and SQIVND (reference sequence). J was trimmed by 2 bases and V by 4 bases; bases with no gene match: 7. The CDR3 is 16 amino acids. CDR3: CASSNRQGAGNQPQHF. For the CDR3, the DNA is TGTGCCAGTAGTAATCGGCAGGGGGCGGGCAATCAGCCCCAGCATTTT.

The chain has TRBV6-5 and TRBJ1-2, with TRBD1 matching 7 bases. The V gene end was trimmed by 5 bases and the J gene end by 6 bases; junction bases not matched to a gene: 9. CDR3 size: 14 residues. Germline V gives CDR1 MNHEY, CDR2 SVGAGI. The CDR3, as DNA: TGTGCCAGCAGTCCCCGGACAGGCTTGGATGGCTACACCTTC. The encoded protein is CASSPRTGLDGYTF.

The chain uses TRBV5-1 and TRBJ2-2; 7 nucleotides align to TRBD1. Losses at the gene ends were 4 bases for V and 3 bases for J; bases not matched to a gene: 9. CDR1 and CDR2 (germline): SGHRS, YFSETQ. CDR3 size: 16 residues. CDR3 region: CASSILRGQDTGELFF. The CDR3 DNA is TGCGCCAGCAGCATCCTGAGGGGGCAGGACACCGGGGAGCTGTTTTTT.

V and J are TRBV11-2 and TRBJ2-1; TRBD2 might be the D (6 bases). The CDR3 length is 14 residues. Germline V gene lookup returns CDR1 SGHAT and CDR2 FQNNGV. V dropped 7 bases and J dropped 7 bases, with 17 bases sitting between them. The CDR3 spells CASTLGGMRNEQFF. The CDR3 nucleotides are TGTGCCAGCACCCTGGGGGGAATGAGAAATGAGCAGTTCTTC.

The J gene is TRBJ1-1, the V gene TRBV2, with no clear D. Trimming left V 6 bases short and J 3 bases short, with 11 bases between. From germline, CDR1 is SNHLY and CDR2 FYNNEI. The length of the CDR3 is 13 residues. DNA for the CDR3: TGTGCCAGCAGGAAAGACCGGGACACTGAAGCTTTCTTT. Translating gives CASRKDRDTEAFF.

The chain couples TRBV4-2 to TRBJ1-2; 7 positions agree with TRBD1. Germline loops: CDR1 LGHNA, CDR2 YNFKEQ. This CDR3 is 16 amino acids long. The V and J ends lost 1 base and 2 bases, in that order; junction bases with no gene match: 7. CDR3: CASSQGTGQRNYGYTF. Written as DNA, the CDR3 is TGTGCCAGCAGCCAAGGGACGGGACAGCGGAACTATGGCTACACCTTC.

The chain couples TRBV7-9 to TRBJ2-5, with D possibly being TRBD2 (5 bases). Trimming took 1 base from V and 1 from J, leaving 10 bases between them. In germline, CDR1 is SEHNR, CDR2 FQNEAQ (reference sequence). This CDR3 spans 15 amino acids. CDR3 residues: CASSLVPGGQETQYF. CDR3 nucleotides: TGTGCCAGCAGCTTAGTTCCAGGAGGCCAAGAGACCCAGTACTTC.